This T cell receptor beta chain appears in the sequencing data of a study of pediatric ulcerative colitis. Study overall: Most patients had pancolitis, and two had left-sided colitis. Broader study findings: In rectum, acute severe colitis had expanded clones and less diversity. Ulcerative colitis patients shared more blood-rectal clones than controls.

Details on this clone: Its antigen is unidentified. Other DNA sequences of this sample code for an identical CDR3.

Rectal tissue came from one to two pinch biopsies taken at colonoscopy. Produced via immunoSEQ multiplex PCR; TCRdb's table is partial and in-frame only. The top ten hold 0.7% to 0.95% of the sample, which has approximately 40,000 clones, around 73% seen once. Sequenced material: gut tissue. This receptor was identified in a boy younger than 18 with moderate ulcerative colitis.

The CDR3 bases are TGCGCCAGCAGCGACAGCTACGAGCAGTACTTC. Protein sequence: CASSDSYEQYF. The chain couples TRBV5-1 to TRBJ2-7; D is possibly TRBD1 (5 bases). The germline V gene encodes CDR1 SGHRS and CDR2 YFSETQ. The CDR3 has 11 amino acids. Trimming stripped 4 bases from V and 3 bases from J, with 5 bases between.